This T cell receptor beta chain was sequenced for a study of tumor-infiltrating lymphocytes in primary liver carcinoma. Whole-study context: Between about 4 and 10 cm across, the tumors were all of stage T1-T3 N0M0. Broader study findings: Tumor-adjacent and tumor-blood pairs shared a smaller degree of overlap than tumor region pairs. Just about 7.5-25% of leading clones were found in every one of five regions.

Both RNA and DNA were isolated together from roughly 20-30 mg of bulk tissue that had not been sorted. Five separate regions per tumor were sampled. With a constant-region primer, TCR beta cDNA was made from approximately 450 ng of total RNA. Slightly modified ARM-PCR, run as three nested multiplex PCR rounds, produced the TCR beta libraries. Investigators reported that the first two PCR rounds, at around 11 cycles each, used TRBV1-TRBV30 forward primers with a C-beta reverse primer. One entry per CDR3 protein, called by TCRdb with MiXCR from the multiplex PCR reads. Of approximately 190,000 distinct CDR3 sequences in the sample, around four fifths are singletons; the top ten hold 18%. CDR1 and CDR2 (germline): MNHNS, SASEGT. The CDR3 is 13 residues long. To note about this clonotype: Its antigen is still unknown. At one end, the junction sequence differs from germline, possibly due to a read error.

The TCR comes from a man aged 40-49 years with primary liver carcinoma and hepatitis B virus infection. This sequence joins TRBV6-1 and TRBJ1-1, with D uncertain. The source material was tumor tissue from primary liver carcinoma. DNA for the CDR3: TGTGCCGGCAGTGAAGTCGGGGACACTGAAGCTTTCTTT. Residues: CAGSEVGDTEAFF.